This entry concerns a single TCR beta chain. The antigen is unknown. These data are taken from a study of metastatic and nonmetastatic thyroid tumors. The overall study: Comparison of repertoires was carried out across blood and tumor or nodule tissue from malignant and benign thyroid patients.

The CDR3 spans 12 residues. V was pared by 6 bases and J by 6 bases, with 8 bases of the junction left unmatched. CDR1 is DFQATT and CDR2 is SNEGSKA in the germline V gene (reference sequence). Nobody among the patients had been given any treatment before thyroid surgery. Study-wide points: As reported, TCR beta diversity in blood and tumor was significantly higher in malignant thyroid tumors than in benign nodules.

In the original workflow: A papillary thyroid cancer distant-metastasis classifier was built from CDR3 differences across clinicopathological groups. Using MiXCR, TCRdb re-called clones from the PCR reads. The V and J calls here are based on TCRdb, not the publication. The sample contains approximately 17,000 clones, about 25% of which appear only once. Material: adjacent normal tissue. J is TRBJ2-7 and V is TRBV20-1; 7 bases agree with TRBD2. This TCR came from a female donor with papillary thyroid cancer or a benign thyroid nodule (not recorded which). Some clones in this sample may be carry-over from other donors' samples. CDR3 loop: CSAPGRGTEQYF. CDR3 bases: TGCAGTGCCCCGGGGAGGGGTACCGAGCAGTACTTC.